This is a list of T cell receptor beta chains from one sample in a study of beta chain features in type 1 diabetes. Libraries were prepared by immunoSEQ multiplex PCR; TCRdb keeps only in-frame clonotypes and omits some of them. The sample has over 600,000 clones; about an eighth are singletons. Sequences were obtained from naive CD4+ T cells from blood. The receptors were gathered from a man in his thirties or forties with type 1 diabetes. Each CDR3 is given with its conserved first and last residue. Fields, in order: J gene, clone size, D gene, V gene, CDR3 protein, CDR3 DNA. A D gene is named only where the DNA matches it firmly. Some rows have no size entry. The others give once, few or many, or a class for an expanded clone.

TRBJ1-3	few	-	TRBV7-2	CASSQDSSSGNTIYF	TGTGCCAGCAGCCAGGACAGCTCCTCTGGAAACACCATATATTTT
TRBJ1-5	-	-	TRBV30	CAWSAEGPQPQHF	TGTGCCTGGAGTGCCGAGGGCCCCCAGCCCCAGCATTTT
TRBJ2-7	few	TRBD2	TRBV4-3	CASSQEAGAGEQYF	TGCGCCAGCAGCCAAGAAGCGGGGGCCGGGGAGCAGTACTTC
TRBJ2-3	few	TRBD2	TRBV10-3	CAISGRDGLGSSTDTQYF	TGTGCCATCAGTGGGAGGGATGGACTAGGCTCTAGCACAGATACGCAGTATTTT
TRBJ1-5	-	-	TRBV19	CASSRPGHSSNQPQHF	TGTGCCAGTAGTAGGCCGGGACATTCTAGCAATCAGCCCCAGCATTTT
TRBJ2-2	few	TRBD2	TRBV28	CASSRTSNTGELFF	TGTGCCAGCAGCCGGACTAGCAACACCGGGGAGCTGTTTTTT
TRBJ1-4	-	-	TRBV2	CASSATPGEEKLFF	TGTGCCAGCAGTGCAACCCCAGGGGAAGAAAAACTGTTTTTT
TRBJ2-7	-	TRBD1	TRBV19	CASSRAPGTGYEQYF	TGTGCCAGTAGTAGGGCTCCCGGGACAGGGTACGAGCAGTACTTC
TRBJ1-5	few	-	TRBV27	CASSPGAGQPQHF	TGTGCCAGCAGTCCAGGGGCGGGTCAGCCCCAGCATTTT
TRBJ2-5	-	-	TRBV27	CASSSRRGETQYF	TGTGCCAGCAGTTCCCGGAGGGGGGAGACCCAGTACTTC
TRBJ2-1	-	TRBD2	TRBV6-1	CASSGTSGGTSSYNEQFF	TGTGCCAGCAGTGGGACTAGCGGGGGGACAAGCTCCTACAATGAGCAGTTCTTC
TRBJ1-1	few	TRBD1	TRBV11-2	CASSRQGTEAFF	TGTGCCAGCAGCCGACAGGGCACTGAAGCTTTCTTT
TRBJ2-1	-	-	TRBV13	CASSLLGTPHYNEQFF	TGTGCCAGCAGCTTGCTCGGGACACCTCACTACAATGAGCAGTTCTTC
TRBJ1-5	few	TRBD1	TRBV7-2	CASSSGQGGYQPQHF	TGTGCCAGCAGCTCGGGACAGGGTGGTTATCAGCCCCAGCATTTT
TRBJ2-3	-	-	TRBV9	CASSTTTDSPRAYF	TGTGCCAGCAGCACGACCACGGACTCTCCGAGGGCGTATTTT
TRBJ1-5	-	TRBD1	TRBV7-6	CASSLTGTGREPQHF	TGTGCCAGCAGCTTAACCGGGACAGGGAGGGAGCCCCAGCATTTT
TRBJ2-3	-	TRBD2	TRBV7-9	CASSLDSSGGYTDTQYF	TGTGCCAGCAGCTTGGACTCTAGCGGGGGCTACACAGATACGCAGTATTTT
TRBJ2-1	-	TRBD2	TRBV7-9	CASSSLGLAGSSYNEQFF	TGTGCCAGCAGCTCCCTGGGACTAGCGGGGAGCTCCTACAATGAGCAGTTCTTC
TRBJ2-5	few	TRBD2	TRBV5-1	CASSLTSGGPQETQYF	TGCGCCAGCAGCTTGACCAGCGGGGGGCCTCAAGAGACCCAGTACTTC
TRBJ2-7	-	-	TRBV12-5	CASGLSGTNEQYF	TGTGCTAGTGGTTTATCAGGGACCAACGAGCAGTACTTC
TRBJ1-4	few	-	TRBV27	CASRLAGAGANNEKLFF	TGTGCCAGCAGATTAGCGGGGGCAGGAGCTAATAATGAAAAACTGTTTTTT
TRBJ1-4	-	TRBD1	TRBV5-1	CASSRRGGDEKLFF	TGCGCCAGCAGCCGCAGGGGGGGCGATGAAAAACTGTTTTTT
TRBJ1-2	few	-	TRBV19	CASSIIENNYGYTF	TGTGCCAGTAGTATCATCGAGAATAACTATGGCTACACCTTC
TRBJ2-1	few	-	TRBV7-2	CASSARVGNEQFF	TGTGCCAGCAGCGCTAGGGTGGGGAATGAGCAGTTCTTC
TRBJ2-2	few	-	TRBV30	CAWTRDRSNTGELFF	TGTGCCTGGACAAGGGACCGCTCGAACACCGGGGAGCTGTTTTTT
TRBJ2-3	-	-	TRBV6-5	CASSTQGGTTQYF	TGTGCCAGCAGTACCCAGGGCGGGACTACGCAGTATTTT